This passage covers 20 T cell receptor beta chains from one sample sequenced in a study of identical twins. TCRdb re-called the 5' RACE reads through MiXCR, storing one row per CDR3 protein. The sample yields approximately 530,000 distinct CDR3 sequences, 20% to 25% seen once. These data were likewise used in another study, on yellow fever vaccine responses in identical twins.

Source material: CD4+ T cells sorted from blood. All receptors come from a woman aged 18-29 years in good health.

The sample holds a few counts of this clonotype. The chain is built from TRBV28 and TRBJ2-3; 14 positions match TRBD2. CDR3 size: 15 residues. V shed 6 bases, J shed 8 bases, and the junction held 7 bases outside the gene matches. Germline lookup yields CDR1 MDHEN and CDR2 SYDVKM. The CDR3 bases are TGTGCCAGCAGCTCCGGGACTAGCGGGAGAGGTACGCAGTATTTT. It translates to CASSSGTSGRGTQYF.

The V gene is TRBV7-6, the J gene TRBJ1-4; D may be TRBD1 (6 bases). V was trimmed by 2 bases and J by 0 bases, leaving 13 bases between them. CDR3 length: 17 amino acids. Germline assignment: CDR1 SGHVS and CDR2 FNYEAQ. Written as DNA, the CDR3 is TGTGCCAGCAGCTTAAGTGGGACATTCGCAACTAATGAAAAACTGTTTTTT. Encoded protein: CASSLSGTFATNEKLFF.

The chain links TRBV5-1 to TRBJ2-1; the D is unclear. Germline V gene data show CDR1 as SGHRS and CDR2 as YFSETQ. V lost 4 bases and J lost 8, with 16 bases in between. This CDR3 is 14 amino acids long. The CDR3 here is CASSPINQRDEQFF. The CDR3 DNA is TGCGCCAGCAGCCCGATCAATCAACGGGATGAGCAGTTCTTC.

The chain has TRBV20-1 and TRBJ2-1, with 8 bases identical to TRBD2. The CDR3 runs 13 residues. Germline CDR1 is DFQATT and CDR2 is SNEGSKA (reference sequence). Trimming removed 5 bases from V and 7 bases from J; junction bases left unmatched: 7. The CDR3 DNA reads as TGCAGTGCTGCGGGAGGCCTTAGGAATGAGCAGTTCTTC. It specifies CSAAGGLRNEQFF.

The gene calls are TRBV20-1 and TRBJ1-5; TRBD1 agrees at 11 bases. Germline V gives CDR1 DFQATT, CDR2 SNEGSKA (reference sequence). V trimming: 6 bases; J trimming: 3 bases; junction bases outside the gene matches: 4. The CDR3 length is 14 residues. The CDR3 sequence is CSARTGGSNQPQHF. DNA for the CDR3: TGCAGTGCCCGGACAGGGGGCTCCAATCAGCCCCAGCATTTT.

This clonotype was detected only a few times. The genes are TRBV12-3 or TRBV12-4 and TRBJ1-1, with 8 bases lining up with TRBD1. The junction had 1 base not matched to a gene; V was cut back by 7 bases and J by 0 bases. There are 13 residues in the CDR3. This CDR3 reads CASMDRVNTEAFF. The CDR3 DNA sequence: TGTGCCAGCATGGACAGGGTGAACACTGAAGCTTTCTTT.

This clonotype occurred a few times. This chain connects TRBV7-9 to TRBJ2-2; maybe TRBD1 (6 bases). CDR1 is SEHNR, CDR2 FQNEAQ, per germline (reference sequence). Trimming left V 8 bases short and J 1 base short, with 17 bases between. This CDR3 region has 16 residues. CDR3 in amino acids: CASPNPGQMNTGELFF. The CDR3, as DNA: TGTGCCAGCCCCAATCCAGGACAGATGAACACCGGGGAGCTGTTTTTT.

The genes are TRBV18 and TRBJ1-5; 8 bases map to TRBD1. The V and J ends lost 2 bases and 0 bases, in that order; junction bases with no gene match: 6. Germline V gene sequence: CDR1 KGHSH, CDR2 LQKENI. The CDR3 runs 17 residues. CDR3: CASSPGQGGNSNQPQHF. The DNA of the CDR3 is TGTGCCAGCTCACCAGGACAGGGAGGTAATAGCAATCAGCCCCAGCATTTT.

The chain is built from TRBV20-1 and TRBJ2-1; 11 bases match TRBD2. With 6 bases clipped from V and 8 bases from J, the junction kept 12 bases outside the gene matches. Germline V CDR1 and CDR2: DFQATT, SNEGSKA (reference sequence). This CDR3 spans 15 amino acids. Here the CDR3 DNA reads TGCAGTGCAGTTGGGCGTAGCGGGGGGGTCTATGAGCAGTTCTTC. Protein: CSAVGRSGGVYEQFF.

This clonotype appeared many times. The genes are TRBV5-1 and TRBJ2-2; 14 bases map to TRBD2. The CDR3 sequence is 19 residues long. Per the germline V gene, CDR1 is SGHRS and CDR2 is YFSETQ. V gave up 3 bases and J gave up 3 bases; unmatched junction bases: 10. The CDR3 is CASSSGTSGSSGYTGELFF. The DNA of the CDR3 is TGCGCCAGCAGCTCCGGGACTAGCGGGAGTTCGGGTTACACCGGGGAGCTGTTTTTT.

The chain uses TRBV28 and TRBJ2-7, with 7 bases aligning to TRBD2. The CDR3 runs to 14 residues. V lost 6 bases, J lost 1 base, and 6 bases stayed unmatched. CDR1 is MDHEN, CDR2 SYDVKM, per germline. CDR3 region: CASRPGGSSYEQYF. CDR3 nucleotide sequence: TGTGCCAGCAGACCGGGCGGGAGTTCCTACGAGCAGTACTTC.

This chain connects TRBV5-1 to TRBJ2-5; the match to TRBD1 covers 7 bases. The CDR3 covers 15 residues. Germline lookup yields CDR1 SGHRS and CDR2 YFSETQ. After removal of 0 bases from V and 2 bases from J, the junction contained 4 bases not matched to a gene. CDR3 coding DNA: TGCGCCAGCAGCTTGGTGTTGGGACAGCAAGAGACCCAGTACTTC. Translation: CASSLVLGQQETQYF. Full variable domain (remainder filled in from reference TRBV5-1 and TRBJ2-5): KAGVTQTPRYLIKTRGQQVTLSCSPISGHRSVSWYQQTPGQGLQFLFEYFSETQRNKGNFPGRFSGRQFSNSRSEMNVSTLELGDSALYLCASSLVLGQQETQYFGPGTRLLVL.

The rearrangement uses TRBV29-1 and TRBJ2-5; the D gene is possibly TRBD2 (6 bases). With 4 bases removed from V and 5 bases from J, the gap between germline ends came to 23 bases. The CDR3 totals 16 residues. Germline CDR1 reads SQVTM; CDR2 reads ANQGSEA. The CDR3 loop is CSVVPFIGGPGETQYF. In DNA form, the CDR3 reads TGCAGCGTTGTCCCTTTTATAGGAGGGCCGGGGGAGACCCAGTACTTC. The full variable domain, in which reference TRBV29-1 and TRBJ2-5 provide the parts outside the CDR3, is SAVISQKPSRDICQRGTSLTIQCQVDSQVTMMFWYRQQPGQSLTLIATANQGSEATYESGFVIDKFPISRPNLTFSTLTVSNMSPEDSSIYLCSVVPFIGGPGETQYFGPGTRLLVL.

The rearrangement joins TRBV29-1 to TRBJ2-3; tentatively, D is TRBD1 (5 bases). Germline loops: CDR1 SQVTM, CDR2 ANQGSEA. This CDR3 has 11 amino acids. V was cut by 8 bases and J by 5 bases, with 11 bases left in between. Here the CDR3 reads CSFRQIDTQYF. The CDR3 nucleotides read TGCAGCTTCCGACAGATAGATACGCAGTATTTT.

CDR3 DNA: TGTGCCAGCAGCTTGATGGGACAGGCTTACAATGAGCAGTTCTTC. Translation gives CASSLMGQAYNEQFF. The rearrangement uses TRBV5-8 and TRBJ2-1; TRBD1 agrees at 8 bases. Germline assignment: CDR1 SGHTS and CDR2 YDEGEE. The V gene end was trimmed by 1 base and the J gene end by 4 bases; junction bases not matched to a gene: 4. The CDR3 sequence is 15 residues long.

This clonotype turned up a few times. The rearrangement uses TRBV10-3 and TRBJ1-1, with D unclear. This CDR3 spans 16 amino acids. Per germline, CDR1 ENHRY and CDR2 SYGVKD. V shed 0 bases and J shed 4 bases, with 15 bases lying between them. The CDR3 here is CAISESTSNLGTEAFF. In nucleotides, the CDR3 is TGTGCCATCAGTGAGTCGACATCCAATTTGGGCACTGAAGCTTTCTTT.

This clonotype was observed a few times. V is TRBV29-1 and J is TRBJ1-1; D is ambiguous. The germline gives CDR1 SQVTM, CDR2 ANQGSEA. V lost 4 bases and J lost 7, with 7 bases in between. The CDR3 contains 10 residues. The CDR3 DNA reads as TGCAGCGTTGGGAACGTTGAAGCTTTCTTT. Its protein product is CSVGNVEAFF.

This clonotype was picked up a small number of times. This sequence joins TRBV25-1 and TRBJ2-7; 8 nucleotides align to TRBD1. V lost 4 bases, J lost 7 bases, and 6 bases stayed unmatched. Looked up from germline, CDR1 is MGHDK and CDR2 is SYGVNS. This CDR3 region has 13 residues. The CDR3 is CASSAAGGGEQYV. CDR3 nucleotides: TGTGCCAGCAGTGCGGCAGGGGGCGGGGAGCAGTACGTC.

The chain recombines TRBV18 with TRBJ2-1; 7 bases match TRBD1. Germline-derived CDR1 and CDR2 are KGHSH and LQKENI. The CDR3 spans 13 residues. V shed 6 bases, J shed 7 bases, and the junction held 6 bases outside the gene matches. CDR3 region: CASSRGGLNEQFF. The CDR3 DNA sequence: TGTGCCAGCTCGCGAGGGGGCCTGAATGAGCAGTTCTTC.

The chain couples TRBV5-5 to TRBJ1-6; D is undetermined. Germline V gene sequence: CDR1 SGHKS, CDR2 YYEKEE (reference sequence). V was shortened by 0 bases and J by 5 bases, with 18 bases between the two germline ends. The CDR3 is 18 residues long. CDR3 loop: CASSLGYAGVSNNSPLHF. The CDR3 coding sequence is TGTGCCAGCAGCTTGGGATATGCTGGCGTCAGCAATAATTCACCCCTCCACTTT. Full variable domain (remainder filled in from reference TRBV5-5 and TRBJ1-6): DAGVTQSPTHLIKTRGQQVTLRCSPISGHKSVSWYQQVLGQGPQFIFQYYEKEERGRGNFPDRFSARQFPNYSSELNVNALLLGDSALYLCASSLGYAGVSNNSPLHFGNGTRLTVT.